This T cell receptor (beta chain) stems from a study of T cell repertoires in cytomegalovirus infection (dated by TCRdb to between 2018 and 2021). At the level of the whole study: The HLA type of each donor mattered for the analysis, because public TCR beta signatures pointed to carriage of CMV infection along with the matching HLA type. What the study reported, not specific to this receptor: Carriers of CMV infection plus the relevant HLA type were discriminated by the cumulative frequency of public TCR beta family members in the study cohort and in an independent approximately 360-donor cohort. The ex vivo response was dominated by HLA-C-restricted CMV-specific TCR beta clonotypes, which also provided the single most frequent clonotype in two of eight donors.

This clonotype was seen more than once but under ten times. Which antigen it targets is not known. Base qualities are missing; no much larger clone stands one base away. The sequencing machine was an Illumina HiSeq 1500. TCRdb redid the processing of the public reads, applying fastp at Q25 and MiXCR, and retained in-frame beta chains. Rows with one shared CDR3 protein collapse into an entry with the most common genes and DNA. The sample profile shows almost 300,000 distinct CDR3 sequences; roughly a tenth of them were found once. Less than 3% of the sample lies in the top ten. The CDR3 covers 13 residues, taking in both the cysteine and the phenylalanine. The kept DNA is CDR3 alone, 39 bases in frame from the first base. V and J are truncated by 7 bases and 4 bases respectively, leaving an intervening sequence of 13 bases. The germline V gene sets CDR1 to SQVTM and CDR2 to ANQGSEA.

The origin of this receptor is a human donor in good health (CMV status not recorded). Some clones in this sample may be carry-over from other donors' samples. The specimen was PBMCs. In this chain, TRBV29-1 is recombined with TRBJ2-2; TRBD2 is perhaps the D gene, given 5 matching bases. Here is the DNA: TGCAGCGCTGAGGGCCGGACCACCGGGGAGCTGTTTTTT. Its translation is CSAEGRTTGELFF.